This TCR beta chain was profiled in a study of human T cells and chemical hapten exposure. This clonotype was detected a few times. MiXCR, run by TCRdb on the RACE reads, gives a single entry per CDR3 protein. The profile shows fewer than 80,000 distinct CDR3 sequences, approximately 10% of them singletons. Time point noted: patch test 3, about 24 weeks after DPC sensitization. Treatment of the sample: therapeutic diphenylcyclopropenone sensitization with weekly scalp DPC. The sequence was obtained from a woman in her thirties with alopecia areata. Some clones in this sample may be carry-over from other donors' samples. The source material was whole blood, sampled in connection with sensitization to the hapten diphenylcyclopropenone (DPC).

CDR3: CSVHQGQETQYF. In nucleotides, the CDR3 is TGCAGCGTCCACCAGGGACAAGAGACCCAGTACTTC. This chain links TRBV29-1 with TRBJ2-5, with D perhaps TRBD1 (5 bases). Germline V gene sequence: CDR1 SQVTM, CDR2 ANQGSEA. Trimming took 6 bases from V and 2 from J, leaving 10 bases between them. The CDR3 contains 12 residues.